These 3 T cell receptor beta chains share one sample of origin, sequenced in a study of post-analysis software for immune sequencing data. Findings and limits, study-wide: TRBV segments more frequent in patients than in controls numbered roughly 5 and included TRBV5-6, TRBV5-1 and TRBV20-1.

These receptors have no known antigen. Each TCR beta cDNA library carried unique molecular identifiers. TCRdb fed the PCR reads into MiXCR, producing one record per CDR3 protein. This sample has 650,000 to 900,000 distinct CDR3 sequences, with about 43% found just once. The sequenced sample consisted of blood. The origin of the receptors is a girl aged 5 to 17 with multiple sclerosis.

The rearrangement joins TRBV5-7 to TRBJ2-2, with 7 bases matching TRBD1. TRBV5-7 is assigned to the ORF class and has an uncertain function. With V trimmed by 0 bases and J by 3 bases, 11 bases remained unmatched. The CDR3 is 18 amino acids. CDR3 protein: CASSLAGRGWSDTGELFF. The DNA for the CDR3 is TGTGCCAGCAGCTTGGCTGGCAGGGGGTGGAGTGACACCGGGGAGCTGTTTTTT.

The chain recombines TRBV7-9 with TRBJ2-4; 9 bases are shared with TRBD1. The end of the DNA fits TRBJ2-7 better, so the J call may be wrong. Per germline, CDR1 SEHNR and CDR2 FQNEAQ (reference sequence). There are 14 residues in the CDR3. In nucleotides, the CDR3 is TGTGCCAGCAGCTCACGGACAGGGGACCCCGAGCAGTACTTC. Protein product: CASSSRTGDPEQYF.

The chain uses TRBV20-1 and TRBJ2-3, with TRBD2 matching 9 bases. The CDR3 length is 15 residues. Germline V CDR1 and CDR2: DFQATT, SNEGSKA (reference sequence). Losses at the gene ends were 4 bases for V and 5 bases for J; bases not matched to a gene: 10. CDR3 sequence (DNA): TGCAGTGCTAATGATCTAGCGGGAATCAAAGATACGCAGTATTTT. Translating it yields CSANDLAGIKDTQYF.